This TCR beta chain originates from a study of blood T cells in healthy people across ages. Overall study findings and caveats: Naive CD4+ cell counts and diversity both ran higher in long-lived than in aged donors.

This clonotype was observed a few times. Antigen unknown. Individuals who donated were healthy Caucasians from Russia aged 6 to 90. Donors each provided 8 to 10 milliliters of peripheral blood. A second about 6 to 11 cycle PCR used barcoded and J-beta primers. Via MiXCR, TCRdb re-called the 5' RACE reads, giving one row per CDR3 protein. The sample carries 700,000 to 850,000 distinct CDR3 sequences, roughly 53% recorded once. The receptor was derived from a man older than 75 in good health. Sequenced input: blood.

The CDR3 DNA reads as TGTGCCAGCACCCCAAACCAGGGCTACGAGCAGTACTTC. Its protein is CASTPNQGYEQYF. V and J are TRBV12-3 or TRBV12-4 and TRBJ2-7, with a tentative D call TRBD1 (5 bases). The CDR3 totals 13 residues. V was shortened by 7 bases and J by 3 bases, with 13 bases between the two germline ends.